One sample yielded the 32 T cell receptor beta chains listed below, sequenced in a study of cytomegalovirus exposure and HLA in healthy donors. PCR amplification relied on 60 Vbeta primers (plus 13 Jbeta primers). TCRdb's copy holds only in-frame clones and misses some; the assay was immunoSEQ multiplex PCR. The sample table includes under 70,000 clones. Material for sequencing was PBMCs. The receptors here all came from a woman in her 30s in good health and CMV-seropositive.

The V and J genes are TRBV27 and TRBJ1-5; 7 nucleotides line up with TRBD1. The CDR3 length is 15 residues. V shed 4 bases, J shed 9 bases, and the junction held 12 bases outside the gene matches. In germline, CDR1 is MNHEY, CDR2 SMNVEV (reference sequence). As DNA, the CDR3 is TGTGCCAGCAGTTCCCACCCGACAGGGAACGGGCCCCAGCATTTT. Amino acids: CASSSHPTGNGPQHF.

The rearrangement joins TRBV19 to TRBJ2-2; 8 positions agree with TRBD1. V lost 7 bases to trimming and J lost 5 bases; unmatched junction nucleotides: 6. CDR1 LNHDA and CDR2 SQIVND come from the germline V gene (reference sequence). The CDR3 totals 14 residues. CDR3 in amino acids: CASNNRGWTGELFF. CDR3 nucleotide sequence: TGTGCCAGTAATAACAGGGGGTGGACCGGGGAGCTGTTTTTT. The complete variable domain, with remaining parts taken from reference TRBV19 and TRBJ2-2, reads DGGITQSPKYLFRKEGQNVTLSCEQNLNHDAMYWYRQDPGQGLRLIYYSQIVNDFQKGDIAEGYSVSREKKESFPLTVTSAQKNPTAFYLCASNNRGWTGELFFGEGSRLTVL.

This chain joins TRBV19 and TRBJ2-3, with 9 bases fitting TRBD1. Per the germline V gene, CDR1 is LNHDA and CDR2 is SQIVND (reference sequence). Trimming cost V 1 base and J 3 bases; bases outside gene matches: 2. The CDR3 sequence is 15 residues long. CDR3 coding DNA: TGTGCCAGTAGTATAGGACAGGGGGGTACAGATACGCAGTATTTT. Encoded protein: CASSIGQGGTDTQYF.

The chain combines TRBV28 with TRBJ2-1, with 8 bases fitting TRBD2. CDR1 and CDR2 from the germline V gene are MDHEN and SYDVKM. This CDR3 is built from 15 residues. V shed 6 bases and J 2 bases; nucleotides not matched to a gene: 6. The DNA of the CDR3 is TGTGCCAGCAGGGCGGGGGGACTCCCCTACAATGAGCAGTTCTTC. It yields the protein CASRAGGLPYNEQFF.

The chain has TRBV20-1 and TRBJ2-7; D is unresolved. This CDR3 spans 11 amino acids. The ends were cut back, 2 bases at V and 6 bases at J, with 8 bases in the middle. CDR1 and CDR2 (germline): DFQATT, SNEGSKA (reference sequence). CDR3 in DNA: TGCAGTGCTAGATCAGGCTCCGAGCAGTACTTC. Protein: CSARSGSEQYF.

The chain joins TRBV29-1 to TRBJ2-1; 8 nucleotides match TRBD2. The CDR3 sequence is 15 residues long. V was pared by 3 bases and J by 2 bases, with 6 bases of the junction left unmatched. Germline values: CDR1 SQVTM, CDR2 ANQGSEA. CDR3 region: CSVDGGGPAYNEQFF. In nucleotides, the CDR3 is TGCAGCGTTGATGGCGGGGGGCCTGCCTACAATGAGCAGTTCTTC.

The genes are TRBV15 and TRBJ1-2; 9 nucleotides line up with TRBD1. V trimming: 2 bases; J trimming: 3 bases; junction bases outside the gene matches: 10. The CDR3 is 17 residues long. Germline V CDR1 and CDR2: LNHNV, YYDKDF (reference sequence). CDR3 bases: TGTGCCACCAGCAGACTCGGGGACAGGGCGGCAGACTATGGCTACACCTTC. Amino acid sequence: CATSRLGDRAADYGYTF.

The chain is built from TRBV7-3 and TRBJ2-7; 7 bases line up with TRBD1. The J segment lost 4 bases and the V segment lost 6 bases, leaving 6 bases of the junction unmatched. Germline V CDR1 and CDR2: SGHTA, FQGTGA. This CDR3 is built from 13 residues. The CDR3: CASSPRQGYEQYF. The CDR3 bases are TGTGCCAGCAGTCCCCGACAGGGTTACGAGCAGTACTTC.

This chain connects TRBV18 to TRBJ1-6; weak D call: TRBD1 (5 bases). With 3 bases removed from V and 0 bases from J, the gap between germline ends came to 15 bases. Germline V CDR1 and CDR2: KGHSH, LQKENI. This CDR3 comprises 18 residues. This CDR3 reads CASSPPRDSSSYNSPLHF. The CDR3 DNA sequence: TGTGCCAGCTCACCTCCGAGGGACTCGAGCTCCTATAATTCACCCCTCCACTTT.

The gene calls are TRBV2 and TRBJ1-2; D call uncertain. Per the germline V gene, CDR1 is SNHLY and CDR2 is FYNNEI. Trimming removed 6 bases from V and 2 bases from J, with 10 bases in between. CDR3 length: 13 amino acids. CDR3 nucleotide sequence: TGTGCCAGCAGGTCGTCCGGGAACTATGGCTACACCTTC. Translated, it gives CASRSSGNYGYTF.

This chain links TRBV2 with TRBJ2-7, with D maybe TRBD1 (5 bases). Per the germline V gene, CDR1 is SNHLY and CDR2 is FYNNEI. V was trimmed by 1 base and J by 3 bases, leaving 13 bases between them. The CDR3 has 15 amino acids. CDR3 DNA sequence: TGTGCCAGCAGTGAAGGGGCAGGGCCCTTCTACGAGCAGTACTTC. Its protein product is CASSEGAGPFYEQYF. The whole variable domain, filled in from reference TRBV2 and TRBJ2-7, reads EPEVTQTPSHQVTQMGQEVILRCVPISNHLYFYWYRQILGQKVEFLVSFYNNEISEKSEIFDDQFSVERPDGSNFTLKIRSTKLEDSAMYFCASSEGAGPFYEQYFGPGTRLTVT.

The V and J genes are TRBV9 and TRBJ2-1; possible D gene TRBD2, 6 bases. The CDR3 runs 15 residues. V was clipped by 0 bases and J by 4 bases, with 11 bases between them. The germline gives CDR1 SGDLS, CDR2 YYNGEE. The CDR3 is CASSVDGSLYNEQFF. The CDR3 DNA sequence: TGTGCCAGCAGCGTAGACGGGAGTTTATACAATGAGCAGTTCTTC.

The J gene is TRBJ1-1, the V gene TRBV10-1; 10 bases are shared with TRBD1. The CDR3 length is 15 residues. Per germline, CDR1 WNHNN and CDR2 SYGVQD (reference sequence). The V and J ends lost 0 bases and 5 bases, in that order; junction bases with no gene match: 3. Here the CDR3 DNA reads TGCGCCAGCAGTGAGTCTGGGACAGGGGAGACTGAAGCTTTCTTT. Translating gives CASSESGTGETEAFF.

The chain carries TRBV14 and TRBJ2-5; D gene uncertain. The end of the DNA aligns better with TRBJ2-7, so the J call may be wrong. CDR3 length: 13 residues. Germline V CDR1 and CDR2: SGHDN, FVKESK. CDR3 sequence (DNA): TGTGCCAGCAGCCAAGATGAGATCTCCGAGCAGTACTTC. Its translation is CASSQDEISEQYF.

The chain employs TRBV10-3 and TRBJ2-3, with 9 nucleotides matching TRBD1. Losses at the gene ends were 2 bases for V and 3 bases for J; bases not matched to a gene: 12. Germline CDR1 is ENHRY and CDR2 is SYGVKD. The length of the CDR3 is 18 residues. Here the CDR3 reads CAISEGGLMGQGTDTQYF. CDR3 sequence (DNA): TGTGCCATCAGTGAGGGGGGGTTGATGGGACAGGGAACAGATACGCAGTATTTT.

The chain couples TRBV5-6 to TRBJ1-5; weak D call: TRBD1 (5 bases). This CDR3 is 13 amino acids long. V lost 4 bases to trimming and J lost 4 bases, with 9 bases between them. Germline V CDR1 and CDR2: SGHDT, YYEEEE. CDR3 protein: CASSMEGNQPQHF. The CDR3 DNA is TGTGCCAGCAGCATGGAGGGGAATCAGCCCCAGCATTTT.

The chain links TRBV19 to TRBJ1-5, with D possibly matching TRBD1 (5 bases). Germline V lookup: CDR1 LNHDA, CDR2 SQIVND (reference sequence). The CDR3 contains 17 residues. V gave up 6 bases and J gave up 0 bases, with 18 bases separating them. The DNA for the CDR3 is TGTGCCAGTAGACCTATGGGGGACTCATCTAGCAATCAGCCCCAGCATTTT. As protein: CASRPMGDSSSNQPQHF. The whole variable domain, remainder taken from reference TRBV19 and TRBJ1-5, is DGGITQSPKYLFRKEGQNVTLSCEQNLNHDAMYWYRQDPGQGLRLIYYSQIVNDFQKGDIAEGYSVSREKKESFPLTVTSAQKNPTAFYLCASRPMGDSSSNQPQHFGDGTRLSIL.

This chain connects TRBV25-1 to TRBJ2-5; 8 bases fit TRBD1. CDR1 is MGHDK and CDR2 is SYGVNS in the germline V gene. Trimming cost V 4 bases and J 1 base; bases outside gene matches: 5. This CDR3 has 15 residues. The CDR3 protein is CASSGTGFIQETQYF. The CDR3 DNA reads as TGTGCCAGCAGTGGGACAGGGTTCATCCAAGAGACCCAGTACTTC. Full variable domain (remainder filled in from reference TRBV25-1 and TRBJ2-5): EADIYQTPRYLVIGTGKKITLECSQTMGHDKMYWYQQDPGMELHLIHYSYGVNSTEKGDLSSESTVSRIRTEHFPLTLESARPSHTSQYLCASSGTGFIQETQYFGPGTRLLVL.

This chain connects TRBV4-1 to TRBJ1-2; a weak D match, TRBD1 (5 bases). Germline V lookup: CDR1 MGHRA, CDR2 YSYEKL. The CDR3 has 12 residues. Trimming took 3 bases from V and 9 from J, leaving 11 bases between them. CDR3 sequence: CASSQGKGRYTF. The CDR3 DNA sequence: TGCGCCAGCAGCCAGGGGAAGGGGCGCTACACCTTC.

The CDR3 DNA reads as TGTGCCAGTAGTATCGTACGGGGAGGAGGCACTAATGAAAAACTGTTTTTT. Translated, it gives CASSIVRGGGTNEKLFF. The chain employs TRBV19 and TRBJ1-4; no clear D. Germline values: CDR1 LNHDA, CDR2 SQIVND (reference sequence). The CDR3 loop spans 17 amino acids. With 3 bases removed from V and 2 bases from J, the gap between germline ends came to 16 bases.

The chain links TRBV27 to TRBJ2-1; 7 bases are a match to TRBD1. The junction had 6 bases not matched to a gene; V was cut back by 5 bases and J by 2 bases. Germline V gene data show CDR1 as MNHEY and CDR2 as SMNVEV (reference sequence). CDR3 length equals 15 residues. The DNA for the CDR3 is TGTGCCAGCAGTCCTCGACAGGGTGCCTACAATGAGCAGTTCTTC. Translation: CASSPRQGAYNEQFF.

This chain links TRBV18 with TRBJ2-5; TRBD1 might be the D (6 bases). Trimming cost V 0 bases and J 5 bases, with 13 bases left between them. CDR3 length: 15 residues. From germline, CDR1 is KGHSH and CDR2 LQKENI. The chain's CDR3 is CASSPPSERGETQYF. In nucleotides, the CDR3 is TGTGCCAGCTCACCACCATCGGAAAGGGGGGAGACCCAGTACTTC.

The V gene is TRBV5-1, the J gene TRBJ1-1; 7 bases agree with TRBD1. The length of the CDR3 is 15 residues. V shed 4 bases and J 0 bases; nucleotides not matched to a gene: 6. Germline-derived CDR1 and CDR2 are SGHRS and YFSETQ. The DNA of the CDR3 is TGCGCCAGCAGCCCACGGGACAGAATGAACACTGAAGCTTTCTTT. This gives the protein CASSPRDRMNTEAFF. Complete variable domain (other parts from reference TRBV5-1 and TRBJ1-1): KAGVTQTPRYLIKTRGQQVTLSCSPISGHRSVSWYQQTPGQGLQFLFEYFSETQRNKGNFPGRFSGRQFSNSRSEMNVSTLELGDSALYLCASSPRDRMNTEAFFGQGTRLTVV.

The V and J genes are TRBV10-3 and TRBJ2-1, with D unresolved. V was pared by 8 bases and J by 5 bases, with 16 bases between. The CDR3 covers 14 residues. Germline-derived CDR1 and CDR2 are ENHRY and SYGVKD. The CDR3 region is CAISDPASDNEQFF. In DNA, the CDR3 is TGTGCCATCTCCGACCCAGCGTCCGACAATGAGCAGTTCTTC.

This chain joins TRBV30 and TRBJ2-1; D uncertain. V was pared by 2 bases and J by 8 bases, with 16 bases between. The CDR3 runs 14 residues. The germline V gene has CDR1 GTSNPN and CDR2 SVGIG (reference sequence). DNA of the CDR3: TGTGCCTGGAGTTTAGGCATAGGCGAGGATGAGCAGTTCTTC. Its protein product is CAWSLGIGEDEQFF.

The chain employs TRBV7-8 and TRBJ2-7; D gene ambiguous. V dropped 5 bases and J dropped 6 bases, with 17 bases sitting between them. CDR1 and CDR2 from the germline V gene are SGHVS and FQNEAQ. CDR3 length equals 14 residues. The CDR3 loop reads CASSLGSTVGEQYF. For the CDR3, the DNA is TGTGCCAGCAGCCTAGGATCAACAGTCGGCGAGCAGTACTTC.

V is TRBV2 and J is TRBJ2-7; unclear D gene. V lost 3 bases and J lost 4, with 7 bases in between. This CDR3 is 12 amino acids long. CDR1 and CDR2 from the germline V gene are SNHLY and FYNNEI. The CDR3 sequence: CASSDGSYEQYF. The CDR3, as DNA: TGTGCCAGCAGTGACGGGTCTTACGAGCAGTACTTC. Looking up the rest from reference TRBV2 and TRBJ2-7 gives the full variable domain: EPEVTQTPSHQVTQMGQEVILRCVPISNHLYFYWYRQILGQKVEFLVSFYNNEISEKSEIFDDQFSVERPDGSNFTLKIRSTKLEDSAMYFCASSDGSYEQYFGPGTRLTVT.

V usage is TRBV5-1 and J usage is TRBJ1-2; 7 positions agree with TRBD1. Per germline, CDR1 SGHRS and CDR2 YFSETQ. The CDR3 contains 15 residues. V shed 0 bases, J shed 3 bases, and the junction held 5 bases outside the gene matches. This chain's CDR3 is CASSLEGANYYGYTF. The DNA for the CDR3 is TGCGCCAGCAGCTTGGAGGGGGCAAACTACTATGGCTACACCTTC. Based on the CDR3 plus reference TRBV5-1 and TRBJ1-2, the full variable domain is KAGVTQTPRYLIKTRGQQVTLSCSPISGHRSVSWYQQTPGQGLQFLFEYFSETQRNKGNFPGRFSGRQFSNSRSEMNVSTLELGDSALYLCASSLEGANYYGYTFGSGTRLTVV.

The CDR3 sequence is CASSLVTGSETAEKLFF. Here the CDR3 DNA reads TGTGCCAGCAGCTTGGTCACAGGCTCTGAAACGGCTGAAAAACTGTTTTTT. The V gene is TRBV5-6, the J gene TRBJ1-4, with D maybe TRBD1 (5 bases). V shed 0 bases and J shed 7 bases, with 19 bases lying between them. There are 17 residues in the CDR3. Germline V CDR1 and CDR2: SGHDT, YYEEEE.

This rearrangement joins TRBV30 to TRBJ2-2; D call uncertain. This CDR3 contains 15 residues. Looked up from germline, CDR1 is GTSNPN and CDR2 is SVGIG (reference sequence). With 0 bases removed from V and 1 base from J, the gap between germline ends came to 9 bases. The CDR3 loop is CAWSVGYKNTGELFF. DNA of the CDR3: TGTGCCTGGAGTGTGGGCTACAAGAACACCGGGGAGCTGTTTTTT.

This chain joins TRBV4-2 and TRBJ2-1; TRBD2 agrees at 14 bases. Germline V gene data show CDR1 as LGHNA and CDR2 as YNFKEQ. The CDR3 contains 18 residues. V lost 0 bases to trimming and J lost 4 bases; unmatched junction nucleotides: 5. CDR3 coding DNA: TGTGCCAGCAGCCAAGATCTTCGACTAGCGGGAGGGTACAATGAGCAGTTCTTC. Protein sequence: CASSQDLRLAGGYNEQFF.

This chain links TRBV6-4 with TRBJ2-3; 10 positions match TRBD1. The CDR3 length is 14 residues. Germline V gene sequence: CDR1 MRHNA, CDR2 SNTAGT. The V and J ends lost 6 bases and 4 bases, in that order; junction bases with no gene match: 4. The CDR3 loop is CASSSGTGADTQYF. The CDR3 DNA sequence: TGTGCCAGCAGCTCCGGGACAGGGGCAGATACGCAGTATTTT.